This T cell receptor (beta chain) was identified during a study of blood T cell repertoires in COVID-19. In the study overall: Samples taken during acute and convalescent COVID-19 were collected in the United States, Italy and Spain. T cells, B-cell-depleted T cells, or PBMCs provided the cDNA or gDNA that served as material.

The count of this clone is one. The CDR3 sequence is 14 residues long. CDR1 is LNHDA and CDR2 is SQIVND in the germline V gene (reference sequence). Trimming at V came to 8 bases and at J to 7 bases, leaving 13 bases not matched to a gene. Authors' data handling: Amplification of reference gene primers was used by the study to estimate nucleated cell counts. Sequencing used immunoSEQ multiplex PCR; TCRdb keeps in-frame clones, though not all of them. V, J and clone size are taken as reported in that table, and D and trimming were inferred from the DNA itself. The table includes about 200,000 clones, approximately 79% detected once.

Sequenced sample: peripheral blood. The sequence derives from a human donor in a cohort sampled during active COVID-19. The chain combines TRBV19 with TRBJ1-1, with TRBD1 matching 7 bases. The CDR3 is CASFGLDRDLEAFF. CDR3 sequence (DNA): TGTGCCAGTTTCGGCCTTGACAGGGATCTTGAAGCTTTCTTT.